This T cell receptor (beta chain) was recorded in a study of beta chain features in type 1 diabetes. Study-wide results and caveats: The naive, central memory and Treg TCRB repertoires of patients appeared to be more similar to one another than those of healthy donors. Moderate yet significant TCRB CDR3 shortening was seen in Type 1 diabetes patients in all four CD4+ subsets.

Every bit of the isolated RNA underwent reverse transcription, so sequencing read expressed TCRB transcripts. Method: immunoSEQ multiplex PCR; TCRdb's copy keeps in-frame clones and lacks some. The top ten clones hold 2.6% of a sample with 100,000 to 150,000 clones, 17% of them seen once. Germline V CDR1 and CDR2: SQVTM, ANQGSEA. Trimming left V 5 bases short and J 5 bases short, with 15 bases between. The CDR3 contains 14 residues. Worth noting for this clone: What it binds is unknown.

It was via CD45RO/CCR7/CD25/CD127/CD95/CD27 that CD4+ naive, central memory, regulatory and stem cell-like memory cells were sorted. The receptor's source is a man aged 18 to 35 with type 1 diabetes. The sequenced material came from central memory CD4+ T cells from blood. This chain links TRBV29-1 with TRBJ2-2; D tentatively reads TRBD1 or TRBD2 (5 bases each). The CDR3 protein is CSVPLGVSTGELFF. CDR3 DNA: TGCAGCGTTCCCCTGGGGGTATCTACCGGGGAGCTGTTTTTT.